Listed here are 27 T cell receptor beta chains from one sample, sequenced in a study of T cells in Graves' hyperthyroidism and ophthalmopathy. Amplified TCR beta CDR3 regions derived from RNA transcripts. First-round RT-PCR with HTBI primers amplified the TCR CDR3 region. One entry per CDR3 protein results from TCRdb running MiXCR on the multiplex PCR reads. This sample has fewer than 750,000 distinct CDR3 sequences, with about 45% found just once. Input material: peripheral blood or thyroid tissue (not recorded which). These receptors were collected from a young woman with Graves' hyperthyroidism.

CDR3 region: CSARGTGKWYEQYF. The CDR3 DNA reads as TGCAGTGCTCGCGGGACAGGGAAGTGGTACGAGCAGTACTTC. The V call is TRBV20-1, the J call TRBJ2-7; 9 bases map to TRBD1. CDR1 is DFQATT and CDR2 is SNEGSKA in the germline V gene (reference sequence). V trimming: 5 bases; J trimming: 4 bases; junction bases outside the gene matches: 9. The CDR3 totals 14 residues.

The CDR3 DNA reads as TGTGCCAGCAGTGCCGACATGGGCGCTATAGATACGCAGTATTTT. The encoded protein is CASSADMGAIDTQYF. The rearrangement links TRBV2 to TRBJ2-3; no clear D. V lost 4 bases and J 5 bases, leaving 16 bases between the germline ends. The CDR3 totals 15 residues. The germline gives CDR1 SNHLY, CDR2 FYNNEI.

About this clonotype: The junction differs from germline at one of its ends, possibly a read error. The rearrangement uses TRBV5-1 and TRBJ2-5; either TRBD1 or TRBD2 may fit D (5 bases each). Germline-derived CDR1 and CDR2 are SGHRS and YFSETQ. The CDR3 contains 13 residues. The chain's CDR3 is CASSFWDEETQYF. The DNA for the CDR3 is TGTGCCAGCAGCTTTTGGGACGAAGAGACCCAGTACTTC.

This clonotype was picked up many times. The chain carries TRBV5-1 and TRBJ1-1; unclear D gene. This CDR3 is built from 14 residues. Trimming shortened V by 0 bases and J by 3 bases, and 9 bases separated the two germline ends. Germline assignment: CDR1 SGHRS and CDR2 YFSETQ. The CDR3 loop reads CASSLDLGYTEAFF. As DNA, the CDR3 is TGCGCCAGCAGCTTGGATCTGGGCTACACTGAAGCTTTCTTT. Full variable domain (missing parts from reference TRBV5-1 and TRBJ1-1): KAGVTQTPRYLIKTRGQQVTLSCSPISGHRSVSWYQQTPGQGLQFLFEYFSETQRNKGNFPGRFSGRQFSNSRSEMNVSTLELGDSALYLCASSLDLGYTEAFFGQGTRLTVV.

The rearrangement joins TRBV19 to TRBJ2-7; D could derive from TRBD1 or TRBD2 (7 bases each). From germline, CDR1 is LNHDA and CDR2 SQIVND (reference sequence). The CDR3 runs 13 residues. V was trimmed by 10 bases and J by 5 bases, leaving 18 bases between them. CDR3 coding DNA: TGTGCCACCCGACAGGGAGGGGAAAACGAGCAGTACTTC. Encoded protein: CATRQGGENEQYF.

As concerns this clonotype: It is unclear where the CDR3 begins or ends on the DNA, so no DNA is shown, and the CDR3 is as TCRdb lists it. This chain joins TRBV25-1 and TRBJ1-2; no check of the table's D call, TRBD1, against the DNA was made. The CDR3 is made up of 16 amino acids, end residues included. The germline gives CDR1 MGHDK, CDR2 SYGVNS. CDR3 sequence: CACSASGTGGGWSYTF.

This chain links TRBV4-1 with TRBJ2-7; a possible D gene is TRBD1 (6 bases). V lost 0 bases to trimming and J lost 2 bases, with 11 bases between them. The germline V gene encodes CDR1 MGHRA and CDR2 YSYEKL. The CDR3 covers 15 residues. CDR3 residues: CASSQEGRDTYEQYF. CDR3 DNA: TGCGCCAGCAGCCAAGAAGGCAGGGACACCTACGAGCAGTACTTC.

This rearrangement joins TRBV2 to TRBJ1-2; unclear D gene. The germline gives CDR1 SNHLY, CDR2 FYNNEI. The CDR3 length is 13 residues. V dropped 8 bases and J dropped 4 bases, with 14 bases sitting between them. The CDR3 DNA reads TGTGCCAGCGTTGAAGAAAGGACCTATGGCTACACCTTC. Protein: CASVEERTYGYTF.

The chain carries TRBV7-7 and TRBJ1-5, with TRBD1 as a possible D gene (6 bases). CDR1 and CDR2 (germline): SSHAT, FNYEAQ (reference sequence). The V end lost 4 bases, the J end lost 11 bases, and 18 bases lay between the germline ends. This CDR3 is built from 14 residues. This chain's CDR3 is CASSSGASRETQHF. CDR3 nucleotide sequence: TGTGCCAGCAGCTCGGGGGCCAGCAGAGAGACCCAGCATTTT.

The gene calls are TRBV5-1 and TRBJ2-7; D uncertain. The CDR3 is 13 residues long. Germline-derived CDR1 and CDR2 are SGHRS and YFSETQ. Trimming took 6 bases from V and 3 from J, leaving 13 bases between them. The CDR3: CASTLSGGYEQYF. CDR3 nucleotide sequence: TGCGCCAGCACCCTTTCGGGCGGCTACGAGCAGTACTTC. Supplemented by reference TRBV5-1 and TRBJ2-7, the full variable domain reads KAGVTQTPRYLIKTRGQQVTLSCSPISGHRSVSWYQQTPGQGLQFLFEYFSETQRNKGNFPGRFSGRQFSNSRSEMNVSTLELGDSALYLCASTLSGGYEQYFGPGTRLTVT.

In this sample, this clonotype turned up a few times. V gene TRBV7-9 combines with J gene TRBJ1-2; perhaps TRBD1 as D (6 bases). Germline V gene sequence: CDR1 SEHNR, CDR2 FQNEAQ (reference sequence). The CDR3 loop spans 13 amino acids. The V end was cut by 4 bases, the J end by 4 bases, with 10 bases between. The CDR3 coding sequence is TGTGCCAGCAGCTACGGACAGAGCTATGGCTACACCTTC. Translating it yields CASSYGQSYGYTF.

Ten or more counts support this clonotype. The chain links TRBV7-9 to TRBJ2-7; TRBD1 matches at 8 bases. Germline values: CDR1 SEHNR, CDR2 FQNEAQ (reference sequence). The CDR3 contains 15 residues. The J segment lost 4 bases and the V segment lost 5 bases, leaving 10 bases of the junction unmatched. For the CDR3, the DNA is TGTGCCAGCAGCCGAGGGACAGGCCCAACGTACGAGCAGTACTTC. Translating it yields CASSRGTGPTYEQYF.

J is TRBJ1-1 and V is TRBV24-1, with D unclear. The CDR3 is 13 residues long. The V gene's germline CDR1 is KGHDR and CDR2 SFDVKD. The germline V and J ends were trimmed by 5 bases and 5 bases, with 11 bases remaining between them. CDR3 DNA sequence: TGTGCCACCAGTGTAGGAGAACGAACTGAAGCTTTCTTT. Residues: CATSVGERTEAFF.

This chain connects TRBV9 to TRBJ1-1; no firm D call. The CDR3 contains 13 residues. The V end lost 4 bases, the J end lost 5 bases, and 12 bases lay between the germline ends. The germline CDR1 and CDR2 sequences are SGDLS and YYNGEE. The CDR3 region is CASSSEGKTEAFF. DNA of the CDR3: TGTGCCAGCAGCTCTGAGGGCAAGACTGAAGCTTTCTTT.

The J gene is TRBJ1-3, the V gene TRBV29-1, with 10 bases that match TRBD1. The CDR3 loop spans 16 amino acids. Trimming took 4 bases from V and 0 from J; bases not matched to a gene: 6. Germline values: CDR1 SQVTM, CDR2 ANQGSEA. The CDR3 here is CSVVRGQGVSGNTIYF. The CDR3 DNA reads TGCAGCGTTGTGCGAGGACAGGGGGTCTCTGGAAACACCATATATTTT.

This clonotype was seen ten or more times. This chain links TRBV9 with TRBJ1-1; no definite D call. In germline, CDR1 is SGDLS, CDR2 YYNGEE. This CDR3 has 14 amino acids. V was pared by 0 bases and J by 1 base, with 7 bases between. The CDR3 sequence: CASSVGMTNTEAFF. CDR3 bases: TGTGCCAGCAGCGTAGGGATGACGAACACTGAAGCTTTCTTT.

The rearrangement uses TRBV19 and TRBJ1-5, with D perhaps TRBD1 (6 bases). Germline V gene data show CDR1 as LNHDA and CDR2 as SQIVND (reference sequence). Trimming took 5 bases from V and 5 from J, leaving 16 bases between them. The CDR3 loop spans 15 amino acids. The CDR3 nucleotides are TGTGCCAGTAGTCCTATGTGGGGGGCCGATCAGCCCCAGCATTTT. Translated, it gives CASSPMWGADQPQHF.

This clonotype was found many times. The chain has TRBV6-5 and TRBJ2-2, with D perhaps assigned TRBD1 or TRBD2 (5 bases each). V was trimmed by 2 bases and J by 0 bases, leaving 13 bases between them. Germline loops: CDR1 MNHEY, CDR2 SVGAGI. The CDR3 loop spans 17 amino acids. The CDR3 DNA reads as TGTGCCAGCAGTTACGGGACGGCCTACGCGAACACCGGGGAGCTGTTTTTT. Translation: CASSYGTAYANTGELFF.

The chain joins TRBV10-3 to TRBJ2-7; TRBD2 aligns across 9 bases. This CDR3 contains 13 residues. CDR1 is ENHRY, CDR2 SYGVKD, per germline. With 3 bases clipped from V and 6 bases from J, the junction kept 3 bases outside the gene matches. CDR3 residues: CAISDYSGSEQYF. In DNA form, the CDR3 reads TGTGCCATCAGTGACTATAGCGGGAGCGAGCAGTACTTC.

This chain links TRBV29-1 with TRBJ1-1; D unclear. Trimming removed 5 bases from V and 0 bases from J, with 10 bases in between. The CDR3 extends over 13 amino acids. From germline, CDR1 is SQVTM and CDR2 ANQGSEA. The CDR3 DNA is TGCAGCGTTAGGGCAGATCTGAACACTGAAGCTTTCTTT. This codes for CSVRADLNTEAFF.

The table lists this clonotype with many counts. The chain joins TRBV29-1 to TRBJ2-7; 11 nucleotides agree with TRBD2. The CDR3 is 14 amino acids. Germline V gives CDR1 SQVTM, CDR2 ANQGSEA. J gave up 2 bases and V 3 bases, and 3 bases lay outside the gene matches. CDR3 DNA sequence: TGCAGCGTTGATAGACTAGCGGGGACCTACGAGCAGTACTTC. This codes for CSVDRLAGTYEQYF.

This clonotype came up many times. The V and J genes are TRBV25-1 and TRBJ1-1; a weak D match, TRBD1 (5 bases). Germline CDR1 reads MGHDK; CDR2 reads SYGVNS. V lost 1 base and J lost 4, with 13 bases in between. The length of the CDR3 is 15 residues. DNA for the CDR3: TGTGCCAGCAGTGAATTAGGCAGGGAGAGCACTGAAGCTTTCTTT. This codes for CASSELGRESTEAFF.

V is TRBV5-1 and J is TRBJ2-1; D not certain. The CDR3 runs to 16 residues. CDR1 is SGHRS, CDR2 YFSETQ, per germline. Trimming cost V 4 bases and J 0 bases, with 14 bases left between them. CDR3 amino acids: CASSLLAESSYNEQFF. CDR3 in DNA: TGCGCCAGCAGCCTTTTAGCCGAGAGCTCCTACAATGAGCAGTTCTTC.

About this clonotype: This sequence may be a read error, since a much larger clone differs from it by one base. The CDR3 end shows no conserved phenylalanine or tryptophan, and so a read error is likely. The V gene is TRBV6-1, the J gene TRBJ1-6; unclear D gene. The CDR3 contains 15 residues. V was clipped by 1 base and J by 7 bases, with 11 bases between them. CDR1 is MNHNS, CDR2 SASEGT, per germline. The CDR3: CASSEGTAGNSPLHL. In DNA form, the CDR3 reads TGTGCCAGCAGTGAAGGGACGGCTGGCAATTCACCCCTCCACCTT.

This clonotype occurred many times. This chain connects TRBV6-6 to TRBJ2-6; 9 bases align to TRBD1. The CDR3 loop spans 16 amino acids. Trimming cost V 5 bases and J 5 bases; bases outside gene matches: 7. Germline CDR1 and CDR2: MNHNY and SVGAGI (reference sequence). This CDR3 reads CASSPGQGNRANVLTF. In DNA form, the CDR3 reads TGTGCCAGCAGTCCGGGACAGGGTAACAGGGCCAACGTCCTGACTTTC.

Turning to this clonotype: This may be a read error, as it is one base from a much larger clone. In DNA form, the CDR3 reads TGTACCAGCAGTGCGACAGCCGCCGGGTACACTGAAGCTTTCTTT. This translates into CTSSATAAGYTEAFF. J is TRBJ1-1 and V is TRBV6-4; the D gene is possibly TRBD1 (5 bases). From germline, CDR1 is MRHNA and CDR2 SNTAGT. CDR3 size: 15 residues.

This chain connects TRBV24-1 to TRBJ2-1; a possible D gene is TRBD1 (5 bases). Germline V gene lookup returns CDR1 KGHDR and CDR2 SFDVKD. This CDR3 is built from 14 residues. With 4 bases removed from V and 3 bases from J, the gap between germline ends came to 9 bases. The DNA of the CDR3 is TGTGCCACCAGTGAGGCAGGGATCTACAATGAGCAGTTCTTC. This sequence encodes CATSEAGIYNEQFF.